The rows below give T cell receptor beta chains drawn from one sample of a study of glioma-infiltrating T cells after dendritic cell vaccination. Sequencing used immunoSEQ multiplex PCR; TCRdb keeps in-frame clones, though not all of them. The table has just under 100,000 clones, over 80% seen once. The material was blood, obtained after dendritic cell vaccination. These receptor sequences come from a human donor with glioblastoma. Each CDR3 is given without its conserved first and last residue. D genes are given only for firm matches.

CDR3aa: ASSKGTMNTEAF; j_gene: TRBJ1-1; v_gene: TRBV19; d_gene: .
CDR3aa: ASSSLRTSGSLRGDTQY; j_gene: TRBJ2-3; v_gene: TRBV5-1; d_gene: TRBD2
CDR3aa: ASSPGTSANTQY; j_gene: TRBJ2-3; v_gene: TRBV5-1; d_gene: TRBD2
CDR3aa: ARGTYANTGELF; j_gene: TRBJ2-2; v_gene: TRBV2; d_gene: .
CDR3aa: ASRTKTGGNGYT; j_gene: TRBJ1-2; v_gene: TRBV5-6; d_gene: TRBD1
CDR3aa: AWSVGTSLNEQF; j_gene: TRBJ2-1; v_gene: TRBV30; d_gene: .
CDR3aa: ASRTGQGIRGYT; j_gene: TRBJ1-2; v_gene: TRBV27; d_gene: TRBD1
CDR3aa: SARQGAKKY; j_gene: TRBJ2-7; v_gene: TRBV20-1; d_gene: TRBD1
CDR3aa: ASSSWTSASYNEQF; j_gene: TRBJ2-1; v_gene: TRBV5-6; d_gene: TRBD2
CDR3aa: ASSEHPGQNYGYT; j_gene: TRBJ1-2; v_gene: TRBV2; d_gene: TRBD1
CDR3aa: ASRRQTWNTEAF; j_gene: TRBJ1-1; v_gene: TRBV6-5; d_gene: .
CDR3aa: AWSVYSTGGSSPLH; j_gene: TRBJ1-6; v_gene: TRBV30; d_gene: TRBD1
CDR3aa: ASSVAIGGYGYT; j_gene: TRBJ1-2; v_gene: TRBV9; d_gene: .
CDR3aa: ASTLRQGNYEQY; j_gene: TRBJ2-7; v_gene: TRBV6-5; d_gene: TRBD1
CDR3aa: ASSWLDRKLF; j_gene: TRBJ1-1; v_gene: TRBV5-1; d_gene: .
CDR3aa: ASSVGVAGGETQY; j_gene: TRBJ2-5; v_gene: TRBV9; d_gene: TRBD2
CDR3aa: ASSLGAKGYEQY; j_gene: TRBJ2-7; v_gene: TRBV28; d_gene: .
CDR3aa: ASSSEQVYEQY; j_gene: TRBJ2-7; v_gene: TRBV28; d_gene: .
CDR3aa: ASSSYDSGNQPQH; j_gene: TRBJ1-5; v_gene: TRBV7-2; d_gene: .
CDR3aa: ASSPQNRANGYT; j_gene: TRBJ1-2; v_gene: TRBV11-1; d_gene: .
CDR3aa: ATQSFSRVQAF; j_gene: TRBJ1-1; v_gene: TRBV7-8; d_gene: .
CDR3aa: ASSSGGGTAF; j_gene: TRBJ1-1; v_gene: TRBV5-1; d_gene: .
CDR3aa: SAIEVQQAF; j_gene: TRBJ1-1; v_gene: TRBV20-1; d_gene: .
CDR3aa: ASNLAADATDTQY; j_gene: TRBJ2-3; v_gene: TRBV6-5; d_gene: TRBD2
CDR3aa: ASKGERFNYGYT; j_gene: TRBJ1-2; v_gene: TRBV6-5; d_gene: .
CDR3aa: ASSLHTGGGSSYNSPLH; j_gene: TRBJ1-6; v_gene: TRBV11-1; d_gene: TRBD1
CDR3aa: ASSVAGAVSNEQF; j_gene: TRBJ2-1; v_gene: TRBV10-1; d_gene: .
CDR3aa: ASSPRTASYEQY; j_gene: TRBJ2-7; v_gene: TRBV6-5; d_gene: .
CDR3aa: ASNAGWLGGELF; j_gene: TRBJ2-2; v_gene: TRBV7-2; d_gene: .
CDR3aa: AWTGRRGGEETQY; j_gene: TRBJ2-5; v_gene: TRBV30; d_gene: .
CDR3aa: ASSSPAGTLTDTQY; j_gene: TRBJ2-3; v_gene: TRBV27; d_gene: TRBD2
CDR3aa: ASSTQGAGDNEQF; j_gene: TRBJ2-1; v_gene: TRBV27; d_gene: TRBD1
CDR3aa: ASSFRGNTQY; j_gene: TRBJ2-3; v_gene: TRBV28; d_gene: .
CDR3aa: ASSQDHNSGGAFRTGELF; j_gene: TRBJ2-2; v_gene: TRBV4-1; d_gene: TRBD2
CDR3aa: ASSPTGGKNIQY; j_gene: TRBJ2-4; v_gene: TRBV11-2; d_gene: TRBD1
CDR3aa: ASSPPRLAGGGETQY; j_gene: TRBJ2-5; v_gene: TRBV18; d_gene: TRBD2
CDR3aa: ASSQSRGLEQY; j_gene: TRBJ2-7; v_gene: TRBV14; d_gene: TRBD1
CDR3aa: ASSYSTTDRYGYT; j_gene: TRBJ1-2; v_gene: TRBV6-5; d_gene: .
CDR3aa: ASSAQGEHEAF; j_gene: TRBJ1-1; v_gene: TRBV10-1; d_gene: TRBD1
CDR3aa: ASRRQGGDTGELF; j_gene: TRBJ2-2; v_gene: TRBV2; d_gene: TRBD1
CDR3aa: ASSSLAGGPYNEQF; j_gene: TRBJ2-1; v_gene: TRBV19; d_gene: TRBD2
CDR3aa: ASSPTSGQPQH; j_gene: TRBJ1-5; v_gene: TRBV18; d_gene: .
CDR3aa: AWSRDSGSGNTIY; j_gene: TRBJ1-3; v_gene: TRBV30; d_gene: TRBD1
CDR3aa: AISERQRNTEAF; j_gene: TRBJ1-1; v_gene: TRBV6-1; d_gene: .
CDR3aa: ASSVGLAGDPETQY; j_gene: TRBJ2-5; v_gene: TRBV9; d_gene: TRBD2
CDR3aa: ASSLASYGYT; j_gene: TRBJ1-2; v_gene: TRBV28; d_gene: .
CDR3aa: ASSYGTTSYEQY; j_gene: TRBJ2-7; v_gene: TRBV9; d_gene: .
CDR3aa: ASSVTSGRGYEQY; j_gene: TRBJ2-7; v_gene: TRBV7-3; d_gene: TRBD2
CDR3aa: ASSILGTGPAQPQH; j_gene: TRBJ1-5; v_gene: TRBV19; d_gene: TRBD1
CDR3aa: ASSVTSGGNEQY; j_gene: TRBJ2-7; v_gene: TRBV5-1; d_gene: TRBD2
CDR3aa: ASSGLSGGYGYT; j_gene: TRBJ1-2; v_gene: TRBV5-4; d_gene: .
CDR3aa: ASSQSGDYGYT; j_gene: TRBJ1-2; v_gene: TRBV18; d_gene: .
CDR3aa: ASSLEGGSHTEAF; j_gene: TRBJ1-1; v_gene: TRBV5-1; d_gene: TRBD1
CDR3aa: ASSPQAAGGYT; j_gene: TRBJ1-2; v_gene: TRBV19; d_gene: .
CDR3aa: AWSYTHVETQY; j_gene: TRBJ2-5; v_gene: TRBV30; d_gene: .